This TCR beta chain originates from a study of Ad26.COV2.S vaccination and SARS-CoV-2 variants (dated by TCRdb to about 2021). For the study in its entirety: Vaccine-arm donors were drawn from COV1001, a multicentre, randomized, double-blind, placebo-controlled phase I-IIa trial of Ad26.COV2.S in healthy adults. Investigators did not know the trial group allocation while performing experiments and assessing outcomes. Ad26.COV2.S was administered intramuscularly at a dose of 5x10^10 or 1x10^11 viral particles, either as one shot or as two shots given 56 days apart. Sequencing of the TCRbeta repertoire served to evaluate the specificity and breadth of SARS-CoV-2-reactive T cell receptors following Ad26.COV2.S vaccination. Trial participants were randomized into five groups of five, in which low-dose or high-dose Ad26.COV2.S was given once or twice, or placebo was given on both occasions. The TCR-sequenced set comprised approximately 32 samples: about 19 Ad26.COV2.S vaccine recipients, 5 placebo recipients and 8 SARS-CoV-2 convalescent individuals.

TCRbeta CDR3 regions were sequenced with the immunoSEQ Assay. After extraction, genomic DNA underwent amplification by bias-controlled multiplex PCR, followed by high-throughput sequencing. The authors' analysis ran thus. To quantify the absolute abundance of each unique TCRbeta CDR3 region, sequences were collapsed and filtered. T cell fraction was estimated by normalizing TCRbeta template counts to usable DNA, which was measured by amplifying reference genes present in all nucleated cells. Repertoire TCRs were annotated as SARS-CoV-2-specific by exact matching of V gene, CDR3 amino acid sequence and J gene to a known reactive TCR set. The reference SARS-CoV-2 TCR set was derived from MIRA and filtered for enrichment in COVID-19-positive ImmuneCODE repertoires, a step that removed public or cross-reactive TCRs. Drawing on the MIRA antigens, annotated TCRs were analysed further at the level of specific ORF or position within ORF. Depth was the summed frequency of annotated unique rearrangements, while breadth was defined as annotated unique rearrangements over total unique productive rearrangements. Group comparisons of TCR breadth used two-sided Wilcoxon rank-sum tests. This immuneACCESS table, as held by TCRdb, lists in-frame sequences with V and J called but not all clones. Of the missing ones, under half trace to an unresolved V gene in checked studies; the others have no known cause. Clonal size and the V and J genes are those of that table, whereas D and trimming came from the DNA. The sample records roughly 460,000 clones, about nine tenths of which are singletons. The top ten clones comprise about 1.5% of the sample.

This specimen's treatment or condition label, interpreted: around 19 received Ad26.COV2.S at low or high dose, single or two shots; roughly five received placebo; per-sample allocation not given. Repertoires of vaccine and placebo recipients were sequenced from samples collected on day 63 after the first injection. Between 29 July and 7 August 2020, Cohort 1b enrolled 20 to 30 adults aged 18-55 years at one site in Boston, USA. Ad26.COV2.S was a replication-incompetent adenovirus type 26 vector expressing a prefusion-stabilized SARS-CoV-2 spike protein from the original Wuhan strain. Study-wide findings and limitations: Ad26.COV2.S recipients had higher spike-specific TCR breadth than placebo recipients (P = 0.0014). The study was not powered for comparison of responses between vaccine doses or regimens. After vaccination, substantial breadth of spike-specific CD8+ and CD4+ T cell responses was reported. According to the authors, total T cell responses may have been underestimated by the TCR breadth and depth analyses. Non-spike TCR breadth was comparable between vaccine and placebo recipients, consistent with the vaccine containing only spike.

For CDR1 and CDR2, the germline V gene lists SNHLY and FYNNEI. CDR3 length: 15 amino acids, cysteine to phenylalanine. Just CDR3 DNA is preserved here, 45 bases in frame from base 1. V is reduced by 3 bases and J by 0 bases, leaving a spacing of 12 bases between them. Turning to this clone: It has no known antigen specificity. No much larger clonotype is one base removed from it; base qualities were not supplied.

The TCR comes from a person aged 18-60 years who received the Ad26.COV2.S COVID-19 vaccine or a placebo. This sample comprised peripheral blood, obtained in a trial of Ad26.COV2.S vaccine versus placebo. The sequence links TRBV2 to TRBJ2-7; the D gene could be TRBD1 or TRBD2, each one agreeing over 5 bases. The DNA sequence is as follows: TGTGCCAGCAGTGAGGGGGTGAAGTCCTCCTACGAGCAGTACTTC. This sequence encodes CASSEGVKSSYEQYF. When the CDR3 is completed using the reference TRBV2 and TRBJ2-7 genes on either side, the full variable domain is EPEVTQTPSHQVTQMGQEVILRCVPISNHLYFYWYRQILGQKVEFLVSFYNNEISEKSEIFDDQFSVERPDGSNFTLKIRSTKLEDSAMYFCASSEGVKSSYEQYFGPGTRLTVT.